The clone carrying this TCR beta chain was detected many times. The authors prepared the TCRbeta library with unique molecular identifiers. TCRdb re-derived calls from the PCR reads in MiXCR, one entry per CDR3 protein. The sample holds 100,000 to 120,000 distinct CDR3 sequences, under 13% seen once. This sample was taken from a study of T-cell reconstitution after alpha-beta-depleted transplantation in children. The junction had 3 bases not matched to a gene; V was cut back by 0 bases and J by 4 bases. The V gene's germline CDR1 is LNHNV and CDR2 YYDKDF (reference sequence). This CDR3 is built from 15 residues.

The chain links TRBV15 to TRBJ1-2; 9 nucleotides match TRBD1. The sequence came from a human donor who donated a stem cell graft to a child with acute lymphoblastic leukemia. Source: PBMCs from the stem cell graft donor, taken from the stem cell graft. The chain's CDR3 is CATSRETGGIYGYTF. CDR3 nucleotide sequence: TGTGCCACCAGCAGAGAGACAGGGGGAATCTATGGCTACACCTTC.